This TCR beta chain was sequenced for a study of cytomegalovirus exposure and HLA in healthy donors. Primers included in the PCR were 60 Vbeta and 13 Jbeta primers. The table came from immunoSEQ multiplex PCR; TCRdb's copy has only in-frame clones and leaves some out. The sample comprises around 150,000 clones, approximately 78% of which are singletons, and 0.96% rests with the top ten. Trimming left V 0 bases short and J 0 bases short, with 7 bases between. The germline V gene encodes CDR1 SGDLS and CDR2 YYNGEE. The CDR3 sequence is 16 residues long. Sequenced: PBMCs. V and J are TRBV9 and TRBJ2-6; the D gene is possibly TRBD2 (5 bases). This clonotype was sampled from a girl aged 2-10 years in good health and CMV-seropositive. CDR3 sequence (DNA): TGTGCCAGCAGCGTAGGTGGGAGCTCTGGGGCCAACGTCCTGACTTTC. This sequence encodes CASSVGGSSGANVLTF.